A selection of T cell receptor beta chains follows, all from one sample in a study of blood T cell repertoires in COVID-19. Generated by immunoSEQ multiplex PCR, the TCRdb table keeps only in-frame clones and is missing some. The sample shows approximately 260,000 clones, around 90% of them seen only once. The sequenced sample was peripheral blood. Every receptor here comes from a man aged 50 to 60 with acute or convalescent COVID-19. Each CDR3 is given with its conserved first and last residue. D genes are given only for firm matches.

TRBJ2-7 . TRBV7-2 CASSPGHQTYEQYF TGTGCCAGCAGCCCCGGACACCAGACCTACGAGCAGTACTTC
TRBJ1-6 TRBD1 TRBV6-5 CASSPQQGTGSPLHF TGTGCCAGCAGTCCGCAACAGGGGACAGGATCACCCCTCCACTTT
TRBJ2-3 . TRBV10-3 CAITRDTNTDTQYF TGTGCCATCACCCGGGACACAAACACAGATACGCAGTATTTT
TRBJ1-1 . TRBV7-9 CASSPTSSLEAFF TGTGCCAGCAGCCCGACATCTAGCCTAGAAGCTTTCTTT
TRBJ2-1 TRBD2 TRBV2 CASEERRGGVDEQFF TGTGCCAGCGAAGAGAGGCGGGGGGGCGTCGATGAGCAGTTCTTC
TRBJ1-1 TRBD1 TRBV2 CASRRQGVDTEAFF TGTGCCAGCAGAAGACAGGGGGTGGACACTGAAGCTTTCTTT
TRBJ2-5 TRBD1 TRBV4-2 CASSHGDREVQETQYF TGTGCCAGCAGCCACGGGGACAGGGAGGTGCAAGAGACCCAGTACTTC
TRBJ1-1 . TRBV3-1/TRBV3-2 CASSQGGVLNTEAFF TGTGCCAGCAGCCAAGGGGGGGTACTGAACACTGAAGCTTTCTTT
TRBJ2-3 TRBD1 TRBV5-6 CASSDPTGEFSDTQYF TGTGCCAGCAGCGACCCGACAGGGGAATTCTCAGATACGCAGTATTTT
TRBJ1-2 . TRBV3-1/TRBV3-2 CASSRRGEEGGYTF TGTGCCAGCAGCCGTCGAGGGGAGGAAGGAGGCTACACCTTC